This T cell receptor beta chain was retrieved from a study of T cells in narcolepsy. TCRdb's table, derived via immunoSEQ multiplex PCR, lists solely in-frame clones and lacks some. This sample has 30,000 or so clones, with around 77% found just once. The CDR3 covers 15 residues. Germline CDR1 SGHAT, CDR2 FQNNGV. V was pared by 2 bases and J by 3 bases, with 10 bases between. The sample taken for sequencing was memory (CD45RA-) CD4+ T cells from blood. The chain is built from TRBV11-2 and TRBJ2-2, with D perhaps TRBD1 (6 bases). The receptor was derived from a human donor in good health. CDR3 region: CASSLNRAHTGELFF. The CDR3 DNA follows: TGTGCCAGCAGCTTAAACAGGGCTCACACCGGGGAGCTGTTTTTT.